These 2 T cell receptor beta chains share one sample of origin, sequenced in a study of T cells in localized non-small cell lung cancer. The repertoire was sequenced with immunoSEQ multiplex PCR; TCRdb's copy has only in-frame clones and lacks some. The sample lists about 40,000 clones, over 75% occurring once. The sequenced sample was PBMCs, obtained before any cancer treatment. All receptors come from a woman aged 40-69 years with stage II lung adenocarcinoma.

Notes on this clone: The same CDR3 arises from other DNA sequences in this sample as well. The chain joins TRBV5-1 to TRBJ2-3, with 8 positions matching TRBD1. V lost 5 bases to trimming and J lost 0 bases; unmatched junction nucleotides: 2. CDR1 is SGHRS and CDR2 is YFSETQ in the germline V gene. CDR3 length equals 14 residues. Here the CDR3 reads CASRGTGSTDTQYF. The CDR3 DNA reads as TGCGCCAGCAGGGGGACAGGAAGCACAGATACGCAGTATTTT. The full variable domain, in which reference TRBV5-1 and TRBJ2-3 provide the parts outside the CDR3, is KAGVTQTPRYLIKTRGQQVTLSCSPISGHRSVSWYQQTPGQGLQFLFEYFSETQRNKGNFPGRFSGRQFSNSRSEMNVSTLELGDSALYLCASRGTGSTDTQYFGPGTRLTVL.

This chain connects TRBV5-1 to TRBJ2-2; D is uncertain. V lost 0 bases and J 3 bases, leaving 9 bases between the germline ends. The CDR3 spans 15 residues. Germline CDR1 is SGHRS and CDR2 is YFSETQ. CDR3 sequence: CASSLGGGYTGELFF. CDR3 sequence (DNA): TGCGCCAGCAGCTTGGGGGGTGGATACACCGGGGAGCTGTTTTTT.